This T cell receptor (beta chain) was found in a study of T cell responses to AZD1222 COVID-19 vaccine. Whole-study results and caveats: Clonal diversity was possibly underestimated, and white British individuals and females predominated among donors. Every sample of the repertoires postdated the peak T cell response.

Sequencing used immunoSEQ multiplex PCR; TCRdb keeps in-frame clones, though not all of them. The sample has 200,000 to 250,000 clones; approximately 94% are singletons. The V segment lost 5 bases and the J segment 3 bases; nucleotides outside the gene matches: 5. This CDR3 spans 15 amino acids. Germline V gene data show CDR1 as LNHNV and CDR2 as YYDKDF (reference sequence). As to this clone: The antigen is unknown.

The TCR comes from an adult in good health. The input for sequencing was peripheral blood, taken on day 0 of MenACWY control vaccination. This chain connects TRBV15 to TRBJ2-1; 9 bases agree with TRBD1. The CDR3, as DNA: TGTGCCACCAGCTTCGGGACAGGGCTCTACAATGAGCAGTTCTTC. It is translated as CATSFGTGLYNEQFF.